The source of this TCR beta chain is a study of T cell responses to AZD1222 COVID-19 vaccine. Details on this clone: The target antigen is unknown.

This CDR3 has 15 amino acids. V lost 5 bases to trimming and J lost 8 bases; unmatched junction nucleotides: 5. In germline, CDR1 is SGHTA, CDR2 FQGTGA. Method: immunoSEQ multiplex PCR; TCRdb's copy keeps in-frame clones and lacks some. Of 250,000 to 300,000 clones listed, around 92% are singletons. Whole-study findings and limits: Reports say nearly half of spike-specific TCRs go after unmutated variant regions. At baseline, seropositivity was found in only a handful of AZD1222 recipients. Donor demographics were predominantly white British with a female majority; clonal diversity may be underestimated.

The source was peripheral blood, collected 28 days after the second AZD1222 dose. The TCR comes from an adult who received the AZD1222 COVID-19 vaccine. The chain employs TRBV7-3 and TRBJ2-2, with 13 bases aligning to TRBD2. CDR3 sequence (DNA): TGTGCCAGCAGCCGGACTAGCGGGAGTACTGGGGAGCTGTTTTTT. The encoded protein is CASSRTSGSTGELFF.